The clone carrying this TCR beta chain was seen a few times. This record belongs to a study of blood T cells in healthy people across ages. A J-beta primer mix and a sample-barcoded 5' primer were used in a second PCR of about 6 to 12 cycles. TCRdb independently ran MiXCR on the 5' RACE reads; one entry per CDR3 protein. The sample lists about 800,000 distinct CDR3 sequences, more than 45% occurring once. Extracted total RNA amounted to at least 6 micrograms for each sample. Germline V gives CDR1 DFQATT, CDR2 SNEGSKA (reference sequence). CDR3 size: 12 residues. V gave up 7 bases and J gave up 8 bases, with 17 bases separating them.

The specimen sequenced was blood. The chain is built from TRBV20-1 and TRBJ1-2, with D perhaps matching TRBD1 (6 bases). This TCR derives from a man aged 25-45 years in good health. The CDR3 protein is CSGVAGASGYTF. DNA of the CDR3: TGCAGTGGGGTCGCGGGGGCTAGCGGCTACACCTTC.